What follows are 22 T cell receptor beta chains derived from one specimen sequenced in a study of radiotherapy plus CTLA-4 blockade in lung cancer. The method was immunoSEQ multiplex PCR; TCRdb's version includes in-frame clones alone and lacks a portion of them. In the table there are more than 95,000 clones, approximately 80% of which are singletons. The sequencing used peripheral blood, collected from a patient treated with radiotherapy plus ipilimumab. The origin of the receptors is a human donor with non-small cell lung cancer who had a partial response to radiotherapy plus ipilimumab.

The genes are TRBV5-6 and TRBJ2-4; 14 bases are shared with TRBD2. CDR1 is SGHDT and CDR2 is YYEEEE in the germline V gene. The V and J ends lost 5 bases and 0 bases, in that order; junction bases with no gene match: 10. The CDR3 is 19 amino acids. The CDR3 DNA reads TGTGCCAGCAGGCCTGGACTAGCGGGAGGTGTACTAGCCAAAAACATTCAGTACTTC. Protein: CASRPGLAGGVLAKNIQYF. Based on the CDR3 plus reference TRBV5-6 and TRBJ2-4, the full variable domain is DAGVTQSPTHLIKTRGQQVTLRCSPKSGHDTVSWYQQALGQGPQFIFQYYEEEERQRGNFPDRFSGHQFPNYSSELNVNALLLGDSALYLCASRPGLAGGVLAKNIQYFGAGTRLSVL.

The sample holds many counts of this clone. The chain uses TRBV25-1 and TRBJ1-1, with D perhaps matching TRBD1 (5 bases). Germline assignment: CDR1 MGHDK and CDR2 SYGVNS. CDR3 length: 13 residues. The V and J ends lost 7 bases and 0 bases respectively, with 9 bases between them. CDR3 DNA: TGTGCCAGCAAAGGACATCTGAACACTGAAGCTTTCTTT. Its translation: CASKGHLNTEAFF.

The chain carries TRBV18 and TRBJ2-2; the match to TRBD2 covers 10 bases. The CDR3 totals 16 residues. Looked up from germline, CDR1 is KGHSH and CDR2 is LQKENI. The J segment lost 1 base and the V segment lost 6 bases, leaving 5 bases of the junction unmatched. CDR3 in DNA: TGTGCCAGCTCCTTCTCTAGCGGGAGGAACACCGGGGAGCTGTTTTTT. It is translated as CASSFSSGRNTGELFF.

The chain couples TRBV6-6 to TRBJ2-3; 12 bases are shared with TRBD1. This CDR3 comprises 16 residues. From germline, CDR1 is MNHNY and CDR2 SVGAGI (reference sequence). V dropped 5 bases and J dropped 3; count of bases not matched to a gene: 6. CDR3 region: CASSIGTGGETDTQYF. The DNA for the CDR3 is TGTGCCAGCAGTATTGGGACAGGGGGCGAAACAGATACGCAGTATTTT.

This clone was seen a few times. The rearrangement joins TRBV10-3 to TRBJ1-3; maybe TRBD1 (5 bases). Looked up from germline, CDR1 is ENHRY and CDR2 is SYGVKD. The CDR3 is 16 amino acids. Between the trimmed V and J ends, which lost 7 bases and 1 base, there was a span of 17 bases. The CDR3 DNA follows: TGTGCCATCAAGTGGTGGGGCAGGGATTCTGGAAACACCATATATTTT. This codes for CAIKWWGRDSGNTIYF.

The rearrangement links TRBV5-1 to TRBJ1-1, with TRBD1 identical over 10 bases. This CDR3 contains 14 residues. Germline-derived CDR1 and CDR2 are SGHRS and YFSETQ. V lost 4 bases and J lost 6; bases outside the gene matches: 6. CDR3 amino acids: CASSKGQGLAEAFF. The CDR3 DNA reads as TGCGCCAGCAGCAAGGGACAGGGGCTGGCTGAAGCTTTCTTT.

The genes are TRBV5-4 and TRBJ2-3, with TRBD1 matching over 8 bases. CDR1 is SGHNT, CDR2 YYREEE, per germline (reference sequence). The CDR3 runs to 17 residues. The trim removed 4 bases at V and 6 bases at J, leaving 16 bases unmatched. The CDR3 region has the DNA TGTGCCAGCAGCCCCCCACGACAGGGGCCAGCATCGGATACGCAGTATTTT. The encoded protein is CASSPPRQGPASDTQYF.

The chain has TRBV27 and TRBJ1-1; maybe TRBD1 (5 bases). Germline V gene sequence: CDR1 MNHEY, CDR2 SMNVEV (reference sequence). This CDR3 is 13 amino acids long. V was pared by 5 bases and J by 12 bases, with 19 bases between. The CDR3 DNA reads TGTGCCAGCAGTAATACGGACAATCGGAACACTTTCTTT. Residues: CASSNTDNRNTFF.

This clone came up a few times. CDR3 in amino acids: CASSLSETQYF. The CDR3, as DNA: TGTGCCAGCAGCCTCTCGGAGACCCAGTACTTC. This rearrangement joins TRBV14 to TRBJ2-5; D is undetermined. Germline V gene sequence: CDR1 SGHDN, CDR2 FVKESK. V shed 4 bases and J shed 5 bases, with 5 bases lying between them. The CDR3 totals 11 residues. Looking up the rest from reference TRBV14 and TRBJ2-5 gives the full variable domain: EAGVTQFPSHSVIEKGQTVTLRCDPISGHDNLYWYRRVMGKEIKFLLHFVKESKQDESGMPNNRFLAERTGGTYSTLKVQPAELEDSGVYFCASSLSETQYFGPGTRLLVL.

This clone was seen a handful of times. The J gene is TRBJ2-1, the V gene TRBV5-6, with D perhaps matching TRBD2 (5 bases). CDR3 size: 15 residues. Trimming took off 0 bases at V and 6 bases at J, with 13 bases between the two ends. Germline CDR1 reads SGHDT; CDR2 reads YYEEEE. This CDR3 is CASSLGRGLSNEQFF. CDR3 DNA sequence: TGTGCCAGCAGCTTGGGACGAGGGTTATCCAATGAGCAGTTCTTC. The entire variable domain, with the rest obtained from reference TRBV5-6 and TRBJ2-1, is as follows: DAGVTQSPTHLIKTRGQQVTLRCSPKSGHDTVSWYQQALGQGPQFIFQYYEEEERQRGNFPDRFSGHQFPNYSSELNVNALLLGDSALYLCASSLGRGLSNEQFFGPGTRLTVL.

This clone was counted a single time. The V call is TRBV10-3, the J call TRBJ1-4; TRBD1 agrees at 11 bases. Losses at the gene ends were 10 bases for V and 7 bases for J; bases not matched to a gene: 5. The CDR3 has 13 residues. Germline CDR1 and CDR2: ENHRY and SYGVKD. CDR3 in DNA: TGTGCCACCAAGGGACAGGGGGGTGAAAAACTGTTTTTT. Translated: CATKGQGGEKLFF.

The chain is built from TRBV19 and TRBJ2-5; no reliable D call. Germline V gene lookup returns CDR1 LNHDA and CDR2 SQIVND (reference sequence). Trimming shortened V by 4 bases and J by 0 bases, and 6 bases separated the two germline ends. The CDR3 covers 13 residues. The DNA for the CDR3 is TGTGCCAGTAGTACAGGATACCAAGAGACCCAGTACTTC. It translates to CASSTGYQETQYF.

As for this clone: The same CDR3 arises from other DNA sequences in this sample as well. The chain is built from TRBV5-1 and TRBJ1-2; D uncertain. Germline V lookup: CDR1 SGHRS, CDR2 YFSETQ. Trimming removed 2 bases at V and 0 bases at J, with 8 bases between. This CDR3 region has 14 residues. This CDR3 reads CASSLGDTNYGYTF. The CDR3 DNA is TGCGCCAGCAGCTTAGGCGACACTAACTATGGCTACACCTTC.

V usage is TRBV4-3 and J usage is TRBJ2-4; D not certain. The CDR3 contains 15 residues. V lost 0 bases and J lost 0, with 6 bases in between. CDR1 LGHNA and CDR2 YSLEER come from the germline V gene. This chain's CDR3 is CASSQEALAKNIQYF. CDR3 sequence (DNA): TGCGCCAGCAGCCAAGAGGCCCTAGCCAAAAACATTCAGTACTTC.

This chain connects TRBV28 to TRBJ2-2, with TRBD2 as a possible D gene (5 bases). The CDR3 runs to 13 residues. Germline V gene data show CDR1 as MDHEN and CDR2 as SYDVKM. Trimming left V 4 bases short and J 2 bases short, with 5 bases between. The CDR3 sequence is CASSWTNTGELFF. Written as DNA, the CDR3 is TGTGCCAGCAGTTGGACTAACACCGGGGAGCTGTTTTTT.

The V call is TRBV11-2, the J call TRBJ2-7; 7 bases fit TRBD2. V lost 5 bases and J lost 4; bases outside the gene matches: 11. Looked up from germline, CDR1 is SGHAT and CDR2 is FQNNGV. CDR3 length: 15 amino acids. The CDR3 DNA follows: TGTGCCAGCAGCCGTGAGGGCGGGAGCATTTACGAGCAGTACGTC. Translation: CASSREGGSIYEQYV.

The V and J genes are TRBV5-1 and TRBJ2-1; D call uncertain. This CDR3 comprises 13 residues. V lost 0 bases and J lost 4, with 5 bases in between. Germline V gene lookup returns CDR1 SGHRS and CDR2 YFSETQ. The DNA for the CDR3 is TGCGCCAGCAGCTTGGTTCCTTACAATGAGCAGTTCTTC. Translating gives CASSLVPYNEQFF.

The V and J genes are TRBV13 and TRBJ2-1, with D tentatively TRBD2 (5 bases). This CDR3 spans 14 amino acids. Germline lookup yields CDR1 PRHDT and CDR2 FYEKMQ (reference sequence). V shed 1 base and J shed 15 bases, with 19 bases lying between them. CDR3 sequence (DNA): TGTGCCAGCAGCTTAGCGCCTGGCGGGCTAGGCGCGTTCTTC. It yields the protein CASSLAPGGLGAFF. The full variable domain, rest sourced from reference TRBV13 and TRBJ2-1, is AAGVIQSPRHLIKEKRETATLKCYPIPRHDTVYWYQQGPGQDPQFLISFYEKMQSDKGSIPDRFSAQQFSDYHSELNMSSLELGDSALYFCASSLAPGGLGAFFGPGTRLTVL.

The rearrangement uses TRBV30 and TRBJ2-3; no reliable D call. Germline V gene lookup returns CDR1 GTSNPN and CDR2 SVGIG (reference sequence). The CDR3 is 13 residues long. V dropped 3 bases and J dropped 5 bases, with 12 bases sitting between them. The CDR3 reads CAWSSILEDTQYF. CDR3 nucleotides: TGTGCCTGGAGCTCTATACTCGAAGATACGCAGTATTTT.

This chain joins TRBV7-9 and TRBJ1-2, with 10 bases lining up with TRBD1. V was clipped by 1 base and J by 8 bases; unmatched bases: 7. The CDR3 runs 15 residues. Germline lookup yields CDR1 SEHNR and CDR2 FQNEAQ (reference sequence). The CDR3 reads CASSLVLGQGRGYTF. For the CDR3, the DNA is TGTGCCAGCAGCTTAGTGCTGGGACAGGGGAGAGGCTACACCTTC.

The chain uses TRBV6-1 and TRBJ2-7, with D uncertain. This CDR3 has 13 residues. V gave up 5 bases and J gave up 3 bases, with 11 bases separating them. Germline assignment: CDR1 MNHNS and CDR2 SASEGT. As DNA, the CDR3 is TGTGCCAGCAGTCTTGACACAAACTACGAGCAGTACTTC. Translation gives CASSLDTNYEQYF.

This chain links TRBV5-1 with TRBJ2-2, with D maybe TRBD1 (6 bases). There are 15 residues in the CDR3. Trimming left V 6 bases short and J 1 base short, with 13 bases between. The germline V gene has CDR1 SGHRS and CDR2 YFSETQ. As DNA, the CDR3 is TGCGCCAGCACACGAGGGACACTGAACACCGGGGAGCTGTTTTTT. This codes for CASTRGTLNTGELFF.